Listed below are T cell receptor beta chains from one sample, sequenced in a study of metastatic and nonmetastatic thyroid tumors. TCRdb reanalyzed the PCR reads via MiXCR. There are about 27,000 clones in the sample; roughly 26% occur only once, and approximately 6% lies in the top ten. The sample taken for sequencing was blood. The receptors derive from a female donor with papillary thyroid cancer or a benign thyroid nodule (not recorded which). Some clones in this sample may be carry-over from other donors' samples. Each CDR3 is given with its conserved first and last residue. D genes are given only for firm matches. A row's size may be missing; if present it is once, few, many or a size class.

V: TRBV27
D: TRBD1
size: NA
J: TRBJ1-2
CDR3: CATSRDRGFFYTF
DNA: TGTGCCACCAGTCGGGACAGGGGGTTCTTCTACACCTTC

V: TRBV19
D: NA
size: many
J: TRBJ2-6
CDR3: CASSIRLGTGANVLTF
DNA: TGTGCCAGTAGTATTCGGTTGGGGACTGGGGCCAACGTCCTGACTTTC

V: TRBV18
D: NA
size: NA
J: TRBJ2-7
CDR3: CASSPGSQSRLLEQYF
DNA: TGTGCCAGCTCACCAGGATCGCAGAGTCGCCTCCTCGAGCAGTACTTC

V: TRBV28
D: TRBD2
size: NA
J: TRBJ2-1
CDR3: CASSSGTSADNEQFF
DNA: TGTGCCAGCAGTTCCGGGACTAGCGCCGACAATGAGCAGTTCTTC

V: TRBV20-1
D: NA
size: NA
J: TRBJ1-2
CDR3: CSARDRETLGYTF
DNA: TGCAGTGCTAGAGATCGGGAGACCCTAGGCTACACCTTC

V: TRBV5-1
D: NA
size: NA
J: TRBJ1-2
CDR3: CASSSAAGGGYTF
DNA: TGCGCCAGCAGCTCAGCCGCAGGAGGAGGCTACACCTTC

V: TRBV5-1
D: NA
size: NA
J: TRBJ2-7
CDR3: CASSSTGTTYEQYF
DNA: TGCGCCAGCAGCTCGACAGGAACTACCTACGAGCAGTACTTC

V: TRBV28
D: TRBD1
size: few
J: TRBJ1-1
CDR3: CASSSTGTDYTEAFF
DNA: TGTGCCAGCAGTTCTACCGGGACAGACTACACTGAAGCTTTCTTT

V: TRBV29-1
D: NA
size: many
J: TRBJ2-7
CDR3: CSVEDVAYEQYF
DNA: TGCAGCGTTGAAGATGTGGCCTACGAGCAGTACTTC

V: TRBV11-2
D: NA
size: NA
J: TRBJ2-1
CDR3: CASSLRTTIYNEQFF
DNA: TGTGCCAGCAGCCTTCGGACCACTATCTACAATGAGCAGTTCTTC

V: TRBV12-3/TRBV12-4
D: NA
size: NA
J: TRBJ1-1
CDR3: CASTLDSWGTEAFF
DNA: TGTGCCAGCACTCTAGACAGCTGGGGAACTGAAGCTTTCTTT

V: TRBV5-6
D: NA
size: many
J: TRBJ2-1
CDR3: CASSLVRDGEQFF
DNA: TGTGCCAGCAGCTTGGTTAGGGATGGCGAGCAGTTCTTC

V: TRBV30
D: NA
size: NA
J: TRBJ1-1
CDR3: CAWSLQRHTEAFF
DNA: TGTGCCTGGAGTTTACAAAGGCACACTGAAGCTTTCTTT

V: TRBV2
D: NA
size: once
J: TRBJ2-3
CDR3: CASRDRDWVRTDTQYF
DNA: TGTGCCAGCAGAGACAGGGACTGGGTTAGGACAGATACGCAGTATTTT

V: TRBV6-2/TRBV6-3
D: NA
size: many
J: TRBJ2-4
CDR3: CASTNVIFDGTRANIQYF
DNA: TGTGCCAGCACCAACGTGATTTTCGATGGGACAAGAGCGAACATTCAGTACTTC

V: TRBV5-1
D: TRBD1
size: NA
J: TRBJ1-1
CDR3: CASSLRQGSPEAFF
DNA: TGCGCCAGCAGCTTACGACAGGGATCGCCTGAAGCTTTCTTT

V: TRBV24-1
D: NA
size: few
J: TRBJ2-2
CDR3: CATSDFQDTGELFF
DNA: TGTGCCACCAGTGATTTCCAGGACACCGGGGAGCTGTTTTTT

V: TRBV7-9
D: NA
size: many
J: TRBJ1-1
CDR3: CASLAQGNTEAFF
DNA: TGTGCCAGTTTAGCCCAGGGGAACACTGAAGCTTTCTTT

V: TRBV2
D: NA
size: few
J: TRBJ2-7
CDR3: CASIQEKTNYEQYF
DNA: TGTGCCAGCATCCAGGAAAAAACAAACTACGAGCAGTACTTC

V: TRBV6-1
D: TRBD2
size: NA
J: TRBJ2-6
CDR3: CASSELAGSGANVLTF
DNA: TGTGCCAGCAGTGAATTAGCGGGCTCTGGGGCCAACGTCCTGACTTTC

V: TRBV4-1
D: NA
size: once
J: TRBJ1-5
CDR3: CASSQVPGSNQPQHF
DNA: TGCGCCAGCAGCCAAGTCCCCGGAAGCAATCAGCCCCAGCATTTT

V: TRBV14
D: TRBD1
size: many
J: TRBJ2-1
CDR3: CASSTGPRQGKFF
DNA: TGTGCCAGCAGCACCGGACCTCGACAGGGCAAGTTCTTC

V: TRBV10-3
D: TRBD1
size: many
J: TRBJ1-1
CDR3: CAISESVGQGIMNTEAFF
DNA: TGTGCCATCAGTGAGTCGGTAGGACAGGGCATCATGAACACTGAAGCTTTCTTT

V: TRBV27
D: TRBD2
size: large
J: TRBJ2-1
CDR3: CASSQGLANEQFF
DNA: TGTGCCAGCAGTCAGGGACTAGCTAACGAGCAGTTCTTC

V: TRBV20-1
D: NA
size: NA
J: TRBJ2-5
CDR3: CSARGVGRGVTQYF
DNA: TGCAGTGCTAGAGGGGTGGGGCGAGGGGTGACCCAGTACTTC

V: TRBV20-1
D: NA
size: NA
J: TRBJ1-5
CDR3: CSAGVGGKTQHF
DNA: TGCAGTGCTGGAGTTGGGGGAAAGACCCAGCATTTT

V: TRBV20-1
D: NA
size: NA
J: TRBJ1-6
CDR3: CSARGRANSPFHF
DNA: TGCAGTGCTAGGGGCAGGGCAAATTCACCCTTCCACTTT

V: TRBV19
D: NA
size: many
J: TRBJ1-5
CDR3: CASSMSGGSGPQHF
DNA: TGTGCCAGTAGTATGTCGGGCGGGTCTGGGCCCCAGCATTTT

V: TRBV11-2
D: NA
size: NA
J: TRBJ2-7
CDR3: CASSLNGDSLYEQYF
DNA: TGTGCCAGCAGCTTAAACGGAGACTCACTCTACGAGCAGTACTTC

V: TRBV19
D: NA
size: few
J: TRBJ2-1
CDR3: CASSPGTTFRFF
DNA: TGTGCCAGTAGCCCCGGGACCACTTTCCGGTTCTTC

V: TRBV6-1
D: NA
size: few
J: TRBJ2-2
CDR3: CASSERVLPTAELFF
DNA: TGTGCCAGTAGTGAACGGGTCCTTCCCACCGCGGAGCTGTTTTTT